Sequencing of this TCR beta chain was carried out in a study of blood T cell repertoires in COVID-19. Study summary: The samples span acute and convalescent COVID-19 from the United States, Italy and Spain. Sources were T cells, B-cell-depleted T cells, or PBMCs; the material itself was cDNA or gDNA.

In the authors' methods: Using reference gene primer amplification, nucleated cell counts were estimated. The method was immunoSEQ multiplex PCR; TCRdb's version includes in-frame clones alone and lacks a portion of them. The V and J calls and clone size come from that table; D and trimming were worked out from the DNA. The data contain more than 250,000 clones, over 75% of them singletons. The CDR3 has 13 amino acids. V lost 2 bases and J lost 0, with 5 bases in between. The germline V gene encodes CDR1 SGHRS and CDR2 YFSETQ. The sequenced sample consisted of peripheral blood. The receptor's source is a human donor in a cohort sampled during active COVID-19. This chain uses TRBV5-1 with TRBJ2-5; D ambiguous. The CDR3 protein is CASSFRYQETQYF. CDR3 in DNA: TGCGCCAGCAGCTTTCGGTACCAAGAGACCCAGTACTTC.